This paragraph covers one T cell receptor beta chain sequence. The antigen remains unidentified. Whole blood, unsorted for T cells, was the source of total RNA. The CDR3 spans 15 residues. Germline V gives CDR1 MDHEN, CDR2 SYDVKM. The sample is drawn from a study of monozygotic twins with inflammatory bowel disease. Study results and limitations: For IBD, no single strong associated signal or clonotype was supported.

TCR libraries each used roughly 3,500 ng of total RNA. Template switching appended UMIs that held a 6-nucleotide sample barcode. For each CDR3 protein, TCRdb gives one entry from its re-call of the 5' RACE reads, without DNA. The sample holds under 350,000 distinct CDR3 sequences. Sequencing was done on a sample of blood. The receptor's source is a human donor with ulcerative colitis or Crohn's disease, or a healthy co-twin of an affected twin (not recorded which). The chain recombines TRBV28 with TRBJ2-5; the D call of TRBD2 rests on TCRdb alone, since no DNA is present to check it. The CDR3 region is CASSLRTSRIGTQYF.